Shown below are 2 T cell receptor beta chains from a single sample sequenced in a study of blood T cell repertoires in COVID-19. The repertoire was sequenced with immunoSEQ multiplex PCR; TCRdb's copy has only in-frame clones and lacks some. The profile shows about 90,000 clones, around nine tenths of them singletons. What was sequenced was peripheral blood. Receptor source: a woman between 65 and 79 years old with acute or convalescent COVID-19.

Here the CDR3 DNA reads TGTGCCTGGAGTGTAGGAGGCGGCGAGCAGTACTTC. Its translation: CAWSVGGGEQYF. The rearrangement joins TRBV30 to TRBJ2-7, with D perhaps matching TRBD2 (5 bases). Germline CDR1 and CDR2: GTSNPN and SVGIG (reference sequence). This CDR3 contains 12 residues. V was cut by 0 bases and J by 6 bases, with 9 bases left in between.

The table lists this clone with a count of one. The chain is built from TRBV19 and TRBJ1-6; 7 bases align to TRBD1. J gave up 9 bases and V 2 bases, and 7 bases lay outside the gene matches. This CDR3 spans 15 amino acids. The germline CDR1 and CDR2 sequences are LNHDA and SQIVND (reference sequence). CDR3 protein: CASSITGVGISPLHF. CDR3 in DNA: TGTGCCAGTAGTATAACAGGGGTCGGGATTTCACCCCTCCACTTT.